Listed below are T cell receptor beta chains from one sample, sequenced in a study of response to subunit inactivated influenza vaccine. Using its own MiXCR run on the RT-PCR reads, TCRdb lists one record per CDR3 protein. The sample lists some 600,000 distinct CDR3 sequences, around 15% occurring once. Sequencing was performed on PBMCs from blood, taken 14 to 15 days before vaccination. The origin of the receptors is a man in his fifties who received an inactivated influenza vaccine. The CDR3 runs from the conserved cysteine through the conserved F or W. D genes are given only for firm matches. Size tells how often a clone was seen (once, few, many) or the class of an expanded clone, and some rows leave it out.

V gene	J gene	clone size	CDR3 length	D gene	CDR3 DNA	CDR3 protein
TRBV20-1	TRBJ2-7	-	13	-	TGCAGTGCTAGAGATGATACCTCCTACGAGCAGTACTTC	CSARDDTSYEQYF
TRBV7-9	TRBJ2-5	-	15	TRBD1	TGTGCCAGCAGCCCCATTCAGGGGGCTGGAGAGACCCAGTACTTC	CASSPIQGAGETQYF
TRBV5-1	TRBJ2-4	many	13	-	TGCGCCAGCAGCTTGGGGACAGAGCACATTCAGTACTTC	CASSLGTEHIQYF
TRBV5-1	TRBJ2-5	-	15	TRBD2	TGCGCCAGCAGCTTGTTTAGCGGGGCCGAAGAGACCCAGTACTTC	CASSLFSGAEETQYF
TRBV11-3	TRBJ2-1	-	14	-	TGTGCCAGCAGCTCGAGCGGCGGGATTAGTGAGCAGTTCTTC	CASSSSGGISEQFF
TRBV5-1	TRBJ2-1	-	15	-	TGCGCCAGCAGCTTGGCCGCCCCCTCCTACAATGAGCAGTTCTTC	CASSLAAPSYNEQFF
TRBV5-6	TRBJ2-5	-	17	-	TGTGCCAGCAGCTTGTATACAGACAATTTGTACCAAGAGACCCAGTACTTC	CASSLYTDNLYQETQYF
TRBV29-1	TRBJ1-1	many	14	-	TGCAGCGTTCTCGCCAGTGGGCATTTAGCTGAAGCTTTCTTT	CSVLASGHLAEAFF
TRBV4-2	TRBJ1-1	-	13	-	TGTGCCAGCAGCCAAGATCCCGGCCGCGAAGCTTTCTTT	CASSQDPGREAFF
TRBV5-1	TRBJ2-7	-	17	TRBD2	TGCGCCAGCAGCCCGATAAGAGGTAGCGGGAAGCTTTACGAGCAGTACTTC	CASSPIRGSGKLYEQYF
TRBV6-2/TRBV6-3	TRBJ1-5	-	14	-	TGTGCCAGCAACAGGGACGGAAGCAATCAGCCCCAGCATTTT	CASNRDGSNQPQHF
TRBV9	TRBJ2-5	-	15	TRBD1	TGTGCCAGCAGCGTAGCCACAGGGGAGAAAGAGACCCAGTACTTC	CASSVATGEKETQYF
TRBV11-1	TRBJ2-1	few	18	TRBD1	TGTGCCAGCAGCTTAACCCCCCAGGGGGTGCCCGGGTACAATGAGCAGTTCTTC	CASSLTPQGVPGYNEQFF
TRBV5-1	TRBJ2-2	-	15	TRBD1	TGCGCCAGCAGCATCCGGGACAGCTACACCGGGGAGCTGTTTTTT	CASSIRDSYTGELFF
TRBV6-2/TRBV6-3	TRBJ2-1	many	16	-	TGTGCCAGCAGTAAGGTGATAGGGGGGGCCCGGAGTGAGCAGTTCTTC	CASSKVIGGARSEQFF
TRBV12-3/TRBV12-4	TRBJ2-1	few	15	TRBD1	TGTGCCAGCAGTTTCACAGGGGGCGCAATCAATGAGCAGTTCTTC	CASSFTGGAINEQFF
TRBV20-1	TRBJ2-3	few	16	TRBD2	TGCAGTGCTAGACCCGTAGCGGGAGGAAGCACAGATACGCAGTATTTT	CSARPVAGGSTDTQYF
TRBV5-6	TRBJ2-7	few	13	-	TGTGCCAGCAGCTTGGTTGAGAAATACGAGCAGTACTTC	CASSLVEKYEQYF
TRBV6-6	TRBJ2-7	-	13	-	TGTGCCAGCAGCGTCGACAGGAACTACGAGCAGTACTTC	CASSVDRNYEQYF
TRBV4-3	TRBJ1-1	many	16	-	TGCGCCAGCAGCCAGATCATGGGCCCTCGGGCCACTGAAGCTTTCTTT	CASSQIMGPRATEAFF
TRBV6-6	TRBJ2-5	-	12	-	TGTGCCAGCAGTTACGCAGAAGGGGGTCTCCACTTC	CASSYAEGGLHF
TRBV4-3	TRBJ1-1	few	14	-	TGCGCCAGCAGCCAAGAGACGGTCGGGGTCGAAGCTTTCTTT	CASSQETVGVEAFF
TRBV5-1	TRBJ2-1	few	16	TRBD2	TGCGCCAGCAGCTTGCAGGCTAGCGGACCGCACAATGAGCAGTTCTTC	CASSLQASGPHNEQFF
TRBV25-1	TRBJ2-7	few	14	-	TGTGCCAGCAGTGAATTAGGAGGGGGTGACGAGCAGTACTTC	CASSELGGGDEQYF
TRBV7-8	TRBJ1-5	-	18	TRBD1	TGTGCCAGCAGCCTCTTAGACAGGGGGCGAAGGGGCAATCAGCCCCAGCATTTT	CASSLLDRGRRGNQPQHF
TRBV5-1	TRBJ1-1	few	15	TRBD1	TGCGCCAGCAGCTTGACAGGGGGCTTGAACACTGAAGCTTTCTTT	CASSLTGGLNTEAFF
TRBV11-2	TRBJ2-1	few	16	TRBD2	TGTGCCAGCAGGAGAATAGCGGGAGGGCCCCACAATGAGCAGTTCTTC	CASRRIAGGPHNEQFF
TRBV4-3	TRBJ1-1	many	15	-	TGCGCCAGCAGCCAAGTTTCAGGGGTATGGACTGAAGCTTTCTTT	CASSQVSGVWTEAFF